This note documents a single TCR beta chain sequence. These data come from a study of shared clonotypes between healthy human individuals. Looking at the study overall: Three plates each covered CD4 naive and memory; CD8 naive two, CD8 memory one.

TCRdb's copy holds only in-frame clones and misses some; the assay was immunoSEQ multiplex PCR. This sample yields about 2,200,000 clones, of which about 93% are seen a single time; 1.7% belongs to the top ten. Only CD45RO-negative cells positively selected for CCR7 counted as naive CD8 cells, so terminally differentiated effector memory CD45RA+ cells were excluded. This CDR3 contains 15 residues. V lost 4 bases to trimming and J lost 1 base; unmatched junction nucleotides: 4. Germline assignment: CDR1 MDHEN and CDR2 SYDVKM. The sequence was collected from a man between 18 and 29 years old in good health. Some clones in this sample may be carry-over from other donors' samples. The rearrangement uses TRBV28 and TRBJ1-5, with 7 bases aligning to TRBD1. The sequencing input was naive CD8+ T cells from PBMCs. CDR3 amino acids: CASSYRGPSNQPQHF. The DNA of the CDR3 is TGTGCCAGCAGTTACAGGGGCCCAAGCAATCAGCCCCAGCATTTT.